This T cell receptor (beta chain) is drawn from a study of cytomegalovirus exposure and HLA in healthy donors. Concerning this clone itself: The antigen is unknown.

PCR used 60 Vbeta primers and 13 Jbeta primers. Measured with immunoSEQ multiplex PCR; TCRdb has only the in-frame clones, and not every one. The data show roughly 120,000 clones, 79% seen once. The CDR3 sequence is 14 residues long. The germline V gene has CDR1 LNHDA and CDR2 SQIVND (reference sequence). Trimming cost V 7 bases and J 2 bases, with 14 bases left between them. Findings and limits, study-wide: Overall, approximately 150 TCR beta chains were annotated as cytomegalovirus-associated. The majority of CMV-associated TCR beta chains were reported as apparently HLA-restricted in a later analysis.

This receptor was taken from a man aged 18 to 30 in good health and CMV-seronegative. Sequenced sample: PBMCs. V is TRBV19 and J is TRBJ1-2, with unresolved D. The CDR3: CASNGNRPNYGYTF. The DNA of the CDR3 is TGTGCCAGTAACGGGAACAGACCCAACTATGGCTACACCTTC.